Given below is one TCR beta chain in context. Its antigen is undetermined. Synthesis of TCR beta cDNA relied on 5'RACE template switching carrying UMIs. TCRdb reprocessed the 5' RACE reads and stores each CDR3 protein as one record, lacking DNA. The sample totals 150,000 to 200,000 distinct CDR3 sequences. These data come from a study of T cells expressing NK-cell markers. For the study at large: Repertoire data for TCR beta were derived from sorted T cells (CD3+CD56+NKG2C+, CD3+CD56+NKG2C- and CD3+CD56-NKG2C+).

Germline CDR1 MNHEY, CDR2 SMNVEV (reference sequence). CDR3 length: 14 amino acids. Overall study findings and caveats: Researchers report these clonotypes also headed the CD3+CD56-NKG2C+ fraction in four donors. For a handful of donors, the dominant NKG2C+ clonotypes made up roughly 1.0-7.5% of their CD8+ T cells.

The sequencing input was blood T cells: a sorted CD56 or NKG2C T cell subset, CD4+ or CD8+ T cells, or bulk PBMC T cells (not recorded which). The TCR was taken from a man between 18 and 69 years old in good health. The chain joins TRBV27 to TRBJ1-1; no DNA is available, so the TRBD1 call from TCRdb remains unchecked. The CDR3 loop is CASSPRTANTEAFF.